The entry below gives a single T cell receptor beta chain sequence along with its context. Its antigen remains unidentified. The data belong to a study of T cells expressing NK-cell markers. Study background: Sorted CD3+CD56-NKG2C+, CD3+CD56+NKG2C+ and CD3+CD56+NKG2C- T cells supplied the TCR beta repertoires. The study sequenced eight donors, seven HCMV-seropositive and one seronegative. Whole-study results and caveats: For a few donors, these clonotypes were likewise the leading ones in the CD3+CD56-NKG2C+ fraction.

Per the germline V gene, CDR1 is LNHDA and CDR2 is SQIVND (reference sequence). This CDR3 spans 17 amino acids. TCR beta cDNA was made by 5'RACE template switching with UMIs. TCRdb re-called the 5' RACE reads; every CDR3 protein appears as one record, without DNA. The sample features some 150,000 distinct CDR3 sequences, with roughly 12% in its top ten. This TCR was recovered from a man between 18 and 35 years old in good health. V is TRBV19 and J is TRBJ1-3; TCRdb picks TRBD1, but there is no DNA to check that call. Material for sequencing was blood T cells: a sorted CD56 or NKG2C T cell subset, CD4+ or CD8+ T cells, or bulk PBMC T cells (not recorded which). CDR3 sequence: CASSARQWTLSGNTIYF.